One sample yielded the 10 T cell receptor beta chains listed below, sequenced in a study of blood T cells in healthy people across ages. For the second PCR, which ran for about 7 to 11 cycles, a sample-barcoded 5' primer and a J-beta primer mix were used. TCRdb reprocessed the 5' RACE reads with MiXCR, giving one entry per CDR3 protein. The sample holds 600,000 to 1,000,000 distinct CDR3 sequences, about three fifths seen once. Material for sequencing was blood. These receptors were taken from a man aged 25 to 40 in good health.

The chain has TRBV29-1 and TRBJ1-4; 9 bases are a match to TRBD1. The CDR3 is 13 amino acids. Looked up from germline, CDR1 is SQVTM and CDR2 is ANQGSEA. J gave up 4 bases and V 4 bases, and 1 base lay outside the gene matches. CDR3 sequence: CSVGDRDNEKLFF. CDR3 sequence (DNA): TGCAGCGTTGGGGACAGGGATAATGAAAAACTGTTTTTT.

This clonotype was counted a single time. The junction does not match germline at one end; this may be a read error. This rearrangement joins TRBV6-1 to TRBJ2-7, with D unclear. This CDR3 contains 15 residues. The germline V gene encodes CDR1 MNHNS and CDR2 SASEGT. In nucleotides, the CDR3 is TGCGCCAGCAGTGAAGCATGGTTGGTCAGATACGAGCAGTACTTC. The encoded protein is CASSEAWLVRYEQYF.

This clonotype was counted at least ten times. The V gene is TRBV7-2, the J gene TRBJ2-1, with 14 bases fitting TRBD2. Germline lookup yields CDR1 SGHTA and CDR2 FQGNSA. The J segment lost 4 bases and the V segment lost 6 bases, leaving 2 bases of the junction unmatched. CDR3 length: 15 amino acids. The CDR3 DNA reads TGTGCCAGCAGTCGGACTAGCGGGGGGTACAATGAGCAGTTCTTC. Translation: CASSRTSGGYNEQFF.

The V and J genes are TRBV6-1 and TRBJ1-2; TRBD1 might be the D (6 bases). V was shortened by 6 bases and J by 7 bases, with 18 bases between the two germline ends. CDR1 is MNHNS, CDR2 SASEGT, per germline. CDR3 size: 14 residues. The CDR3 DNA reads TGTGCCAGCAGGATGAGGGGGGGAAACCGTGGCTACACCTTC. Its translation is CASRMRGGNRGYTF.

This clonotype has ten or more counts. The CDR3: CSVEVVYEQYF. The CDR3 DNA is TGCAGCGTTGAGGTGGTCTACGAGCAGTACTTC. The rearrangement links TRBV29-1 to TRBJ2-7, with no clear D. The CDR3 extends over 11 amino acids. Germline CDR1 is SQVTM and CDR2 is ANQGSEA. V lost 3 bases, J lost 3 bases, and 6 bases lay in between.

This clonotype came up a few times. The rearrangement links TRBV7-2 to TRBJ1-1; no definite D call. Trimming shortened V by 5 bases and J by 3 bases, and 13 bases separated the two germline ends. Germline CDR1 SGHTA, CDR2 FQGNSA. The CDR3 is 14 amino acids. The CDR3 DNA reads as TGTGCCAGCAGCCCAATGAGGGTTTACACTGAAGCTTTCTTT. The encoded protein is CASSPMRVYTEAFF.

The genes are TRBV27 and TRBJ2-3; maybe TRBD1 (5 bases). CDR1 and CDR2 (germline): MNHEY, SMNVEV (reference sequence). Trimming removed 6 bases at V and 0 bases at J, with 10 bases between. The CDR3 extends over 14 amino acids. Here the CDR3 reads CASSLQESTDTQYF. In DNA, the CDR3 is TGTGCCAGCAGCCTACAGGAGAGCACAGATACGCAGTATTTT.

This chain connects TRBV29-1 to TRBJ2-7; unclear D gene. From germline, CDR1 is SQVTM and CDR2 ANQGSEA. The CDR3 is 10 residues long. V was cut by 6 bases and J by 5 bases, with 8 bases left in between. The CDR3 loop is CSVLTDEQYF. The CDR3 region has the DNA TGCAGCGTCTTGACCGACGAGCAGTACTTC.

This clonotype was counted a few times. This chain connects TRBV15 to TRBJ1-5; 7 bases align to TRBD1. The CDR3 consists of 14 residues. Trimming at V came to 3 bases and at J to 6 bases, leaving 5 bases not matched to a gene. From germline, CDR1 is LNHNV and CDR2 YYDKDF (reference sequence). The DNA for the CDR3 is TGTGCCACCAGCAGCATACAGGGGCTTCAGCCCCAGCATTTT. This sequence encodes CATSSIQGLQPQHF.

The chain couples TRBV12-3 or TRBV12-4 to TRBJ2-4; 7 nucleotides match TRBD1. The end of the DNA fits TRBJ2-7 better, so the J call may be wrong. There are 15 residues in the CDR3. CDR3 amino acids: CASSRYPSGGYEQYF. In nucleotides, the CDR3 is TGTGCCAGCAGCCGATACCCCTCAGGGGGCTACGAGCAGTACTTC.